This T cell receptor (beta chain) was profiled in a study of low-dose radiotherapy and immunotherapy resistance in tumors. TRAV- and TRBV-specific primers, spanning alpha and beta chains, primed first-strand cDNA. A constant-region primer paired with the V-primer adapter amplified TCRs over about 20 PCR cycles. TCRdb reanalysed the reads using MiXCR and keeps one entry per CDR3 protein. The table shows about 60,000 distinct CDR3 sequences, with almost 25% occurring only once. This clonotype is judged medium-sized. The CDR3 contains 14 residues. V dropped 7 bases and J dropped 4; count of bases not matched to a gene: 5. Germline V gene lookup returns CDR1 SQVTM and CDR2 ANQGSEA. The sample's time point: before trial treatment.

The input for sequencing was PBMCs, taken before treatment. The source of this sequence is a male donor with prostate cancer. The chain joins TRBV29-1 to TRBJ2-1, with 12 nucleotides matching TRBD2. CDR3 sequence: CSALAGGLYNEQFF. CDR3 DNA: TGCAGCGCACTAGCGGGAGGACTATACAATGAGCAGTTCTTC.